The 19 T cell receptor beta chains below were found in one sample sequenced in a study of T-cell reconstitution after alpha-beta-depleted transplantation in children. A TCRbeta library incorporating unique molecular identifiers was prepared. In TCRdb, the PCR reads were re-called with MiXCR into one record per CDR3 protein. The sample lists fewer than 350,000 distinct CDR3 sequences; around 10% were seen once. The specimen comprised PBMCs, sampled before TCRalphabeta/CD19-depleted stem cell transplant. The receptors come from a boy younger than two with acute myeloid leukemia, due to receive a stem cell transplant.

This clonotype was counted only a few times. This chain uses TRBV5-4 with TRBJ2-1; 12 bases match TRBD2. This CDR3 region has 16 residues. The V gene's germline CDR1 is SGHNT and CDR2 YYREEE (reference sequence). With 3 bases clipped from V and 10 bases from J, the junction kept 11 bases outside the gene matches. The CDR3 DNA reads TGTGCCAGCAGCTCTTCCACTAGCGGGAGGTATATGGAGCAGTTCTTC. Encoded protein: CASSSSTSGRYMEQFF.

This clonotype was observed many times. This chain uses TRBV5-1 with TRBJ1-1; 7 bases match TRBD1. This CDR3 region has 15 residues. V was pared by 3 bases and J by 4 bases, with 9 bases of the junction left unmatched. From germline, CDR1 is SGHRS and CDR2 YFSETQ. CDR3 sequence (DNA): TGCGCCAGCAGCTCCGAGGGGGCAGGGGCCACTGAAGCTTTCTTT. It codes for CASSSEGAGATEAFF.

For this clonotype: This could be a read error, since a much larger clone is one nucleotide away. This chain's CDR3 is CASSHSSHGANDLTF. The CDR3 DNA is TGTGCCAGCAGCCACAGCTCCCACGGGGCCAACGACCTGACTTTC. The genes are TRBV28 and TRBJ2-6; possibly TRBD1 or TRBD2 for D (5 bases each). Germline CDR1 MDHEN, CDR2 SYDVKM. The CDR3 extends over 15 amino acids. The entire variable domain, with the rest obtained from reference TRBV28 and TRBJ2-6, is as follows: DVKVTQSSRYLVKRTGEKVFLECVQDMDHENMFWYRQDPGLGLRLIYFSYDVKMKEKGDIPEGYSVSREKKERFSLILESASTNQTSMYLCASSHSSHGANDLTFGAGSRLTVL.

This clonotype was found many times. This chain connects TRBV20-1 to TRBJ1-5; possibly TRBD1 for D (5 bases). The CDR3 loop spans 15 amino acids. Germline CDR1 DFQATT, CDR2 SNEGSKA (reference sequence). Trimming took off 4 bases at V and 0 bases at J, with 13 bases between the two ends. DNA for the CDR3: TGCAGTGCTACTCCCCCAGGGACTAGCAATCAGCCCCAGCATTTT. It codes for CSATPPGTSNQPQHF.

At least ten counts were recorded for this clonotype. The chain recombines TRBV20-1 with TRBJ2-3; D unclear. With 3 bases removed from V and 5 bases from J, the gap between germline ends came to 3 bases. The CDR3 covers 10 residues. From germline, CDR1 is DFQATT and CDR2 SNEGSKA (reference sequence). The CDR3 loop reads CSASQDTQYF. The CDR3 nucleotides are TGCAGTGCTAGTCAAGATACGCAGTATTTT.

To note about this clonotype: This may stem from a read error, because a much larger clone lies one nucleotide away. The chain joins TRBV12-3 or TRBV12-4 to TRBJ2-2; TRBD2 agrees at 8 bases. V dropped 5 bases and J dropped 3; count of bases not matched to a gene: 8. CDR3 length: 16 amino acids. CDR3 in DNA: TGTGCCAGCAGTAGGCCTTCGGGAGGGGACACCGGGGAGCTGTTTTTT. Its protein product is CASSRPSGGDTGELFF.

This clonotype has ten or more counts. For the CDR3, the DNA is TGCGCCAGCAGCCAAGCCGGGACAGGGTTTGGCTACACCTTC. Its translation is CASSQAGTGFGYTF. This chain links TRBV4-3 with TRBJ1-2, with 9 bases fitting TRBD1. Looked up from germline, CDR1 is LGHNA and CDR2 is YSLEER. J gave up 7 bases and V 1 base, and 4 bases lay outside the gene matches. The CDR3 is made up of 14 amino acids.

This clonotype was seen only a few times. Germline is not matched at one junction end, which may reflect a read error. The chain carries TRBV20-1 and TRBJ2-5; TRBD2 agrees at 7 bases. This CDR3 comprises 17 residues. Looked up from germline, CDR1 is DFQATT and CDR2 is SNEGSKA (reference sequence). CDR3 in amino acids: CCARDLPAGTYQETQYF. The CDR3 DNA is TGCTGTGCTAGAGATCTCCCAGCGGGGACCTACCAAGAGACCCAGTACTTC.

This clonotype was recorded at least ten times. The V gene is TRBV20-1, the J gene TRBJ1-4, with TRBD1 matching 7 bases. CDR3 length: 16 residues. Germline values: CDR1 DFQATT, CDR2 SNEGSKA (reference sequence). V gave up 6 bases and J gave up 4 bases; unmatched junction bases: 14. This CDR3 reads CSAPQGWGMSNEKLFF. CDR3 nucleotide sequence: TGCAGTGCCCCACAGGGGTGGGGTATGAGTAATGAAAAACTGTTTTTT.

Details on this clonotype: A much larger clone sits a single nucleotide away, making a read error possible. J is TRBJ2-5 and V is TRBV10-3; 8 bases are shared with TRBD1. Germline loops: CDR1 ENHRY, CDR2 SYGVKD. The CDR3 is 12 amino acids. In nucleotides, the CDR3 is TGTGCCATCGGTGACAGGGGAGAGACCCAGTACTTC. It is translated as CAIGDRGETQYF.

This clonotype was observed many times. The chain is built from TRBV2 and TRBJ2-2; D is ambiguous. CDR3 length: 12 residues. Germline CDR1 is SNHLY and CDR2 is FYNNEI. The germline V and J ends were trimmed by 6 bases and 2 bases, with 4 bases remaining between them. The CDR3 loop is CASRVNTGELFF. The CDR3, as DNA: TGTGCCAGCAGGGTTAACACCGGGGAGCTGTTTTTT.

This clonotype has at least ten counts. The chain carries TRBV6-5 and TRBJ2-3; D not certain. V was cut by 0 bases and J by 6 bases, with 13 bases left in between. CDR3 length equals 15 residues. In germline, CDR1 is MNHEY, CDR2 SVGAGI. The CDR3 reads CASSYSLGFQDTQYF. The CDR3 nucleotides read TGTGCCAGCAGTTACTCGTTGGGGTTTCAGGATACGCAGTATTTT.

This clonotype came up many times. The J gene is TRBJ1-1, the V gene TRBV5-5; D is uncertain. V was shortened by 0 bases and J by 0 bases, with 6 bases between the two germline ends. The germline V gene has CDR1 SGHKS and CDR2 YYEKEE (reference sequence). The CDR3 covers 14 residues. In DNA form, the CDR3 reads TGTGCCAGCAGCTTGGTTTCGGTGAACACTGAAGCTTTCTTT. Protein sequence: CASSLVSVNTEAFF.

Many counts were recorded for this clonotype. V and J are TRBV4-3 and TRBJ2-7; a possible D gene is TRBD1 (5 bases). V dropped 0 bases and J dropped 1 base, with 13 bases sitting between them. This CDR3 comprises 16 residues. Germline V CDR1 and CDR2: LGHNA, YSLEER. The CDR3 is CASSQDLQGLSYEQYF. The CDR3 DNA is TGCGCCAGCAGCCAAGATCTGCAGGGCTTGTCCTACGAGCAGTACTTC.

This clonotype was seen many times. The chain is built from TRBV12-3 or TRBV12-4 and TRBJ1-2; TRBD1 matches at 7 bases. Unmatched junction bases numbered 10, after V lost 7 bases and J lost 8 bases. There are 13 residues in the CDR3. The CDR3 coding sequence is TGTGCCAGCACCAGCGGAGGGGGCTGGGGCTACACCTTC. Translated, it gives CASTSGGGWGYTF.

The table lists this clonotype with a few counts. The V call is TRBV20-1, the J call TRBJ2-7, with 15 bases that match TRBD2. The V and J ends lost 1 base and 9 bases, in that order; junction bases with no gene match: 7. Germline-derived CDR1 and CDR2 are DFQATT and SNEGSKA (reference sequence). The CDR3 runs 15 residues. CDR3 DNA: TGCAGTGCTAGAGTTTATCCGGGACTAGCGGGAGGGCAGTACTTC. This sequence encodes CSARVYPGLAGGQYF.

The rearrangement uses TRBV7-9 and TRBJ2-5, with 7 bases that match TRBD1. The CDR3 sequence is 14 residues long. Germline V CDR1 and CDR2: SEHNR, FQNEAQ (reference sequence). J lost 2 bases, V lost 5 bases, and 5 bases had no gene match. CDR3 region: CASSTGTEQETQYF. CDR3 bases: TGTGCCAGCAGCACGGGGACAGAGCAAGAGACCCAGTACTTC.

This clonotype was counted only a few times. The chain links TRBV20-1 to TRBJ2-7, with D possibly matching TRBD2 (6 bases). Looked up from germline, CDR1 is DFQATT and CDR2 is SNEGSKA (reference sequence). With 0 bases removed from V and 1 base from J, the gap between germline ends came to 10 bases. This CDR3 has 14 amino acids. The CDR3 is CSARDRGTSYEQYF. The CDR3 coding sequence is TGCAGTGCTAGAGATCGAGGGACTTCCTACGAGCAGTACTTC.

This clonotype was counted at least ten times. DNA of the CDR3: TGTGCCAGCAGCGATCGACTAGCGGGGGAGACCCAGTACTTC. Amino acids: CASSDRLAGETQYF. The V and J genes are TRBV11-2 and TRBJ2-5; the match to TRBD2 covers 11 bases. The CDR3 has 14 residues. Germline CDR1 SGHAT, CDR2 FQNNGV. After removal of 5 bases from V and 5 bases from J, the junction contained 4 bases not matched to a gene.